This T cell receptor (beta chain) was retrieved from a study of regulatory T cells in long-lasting Graves disease. This clonotype was observed many times. Time point noted: newly diagnosed GD, antithyroid drugs for less than 3 months. With RNA extracted from PBMCs as input, the TCR library was made. V was clipped by 7 bases and J by 10 bases, with 16 bases between them. The germline gives CDR1 KGHSH, CDR2 LQKENI. This CDR3 is built from 12 residues. Arm-PCR of CDR3 regions and iRepertoire HTBI primers were used to build TCR beta libraries. TCRdb ran MiXCR on the multiplex PCR reads and lists one entry per CDR3 protein. This table has some 370,000 distinct CDR3 sequences, over 9.5% appearing once. These data also featured in a second study, about T cells in Graves' hyperthyroidism and ophthalmopathy.

The source is a woman aged 18-30 years with Graves disease. The chain has TRBV18 and TRBJ1-1; the D gene is possibly TRBD1 (5 bases). The material sequenced was peripheral blood mononuclear cells (PBMCs), taken at new diagnosis, from a patient treated with antithyroid drugs. In DNA, the CDR3 is TGTGCCAGCTTAACGGACACCTCGAGAGCTTTCTTT. Translating it yields CASLTDTSRAFF.